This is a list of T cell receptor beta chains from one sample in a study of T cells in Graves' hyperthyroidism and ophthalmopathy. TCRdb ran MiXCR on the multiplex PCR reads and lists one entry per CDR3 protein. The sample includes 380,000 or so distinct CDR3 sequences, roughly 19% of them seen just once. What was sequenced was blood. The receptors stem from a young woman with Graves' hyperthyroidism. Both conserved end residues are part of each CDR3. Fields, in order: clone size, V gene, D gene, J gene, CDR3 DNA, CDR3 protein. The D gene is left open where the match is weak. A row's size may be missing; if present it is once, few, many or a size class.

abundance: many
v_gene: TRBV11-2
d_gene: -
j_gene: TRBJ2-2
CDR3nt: TGTGCCAGCAGATACGGGGCCGGGGAGCTGTTTTTT
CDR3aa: CASRYGAGELFF

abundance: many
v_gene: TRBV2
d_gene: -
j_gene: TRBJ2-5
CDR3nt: TGTGCCAGCACCAGGCCTCCGGGGAGGACCCAGTACTTC
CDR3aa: CASTRPPGRTQYF

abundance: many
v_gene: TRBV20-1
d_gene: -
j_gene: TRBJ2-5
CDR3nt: TGCAGTCCCAGGATCCCGGGACACCAAGAGACCCAGTACTTC
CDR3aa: CSPRIPGHQETQYF

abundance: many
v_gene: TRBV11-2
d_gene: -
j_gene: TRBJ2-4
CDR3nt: TGTGCCAGCAGCTTAGAACGCAGGGCCTCGATAGGGAAAAACATTCAGTACTTC
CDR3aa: CASSLERRASIGKNIQYF

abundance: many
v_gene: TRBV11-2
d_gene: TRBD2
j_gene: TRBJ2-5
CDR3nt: TGTGCCAGCAGCACAAATAGCGGGGGCCTACAAGAGACCCAGTACTTC
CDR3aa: CASSTNSGGLQETQYF

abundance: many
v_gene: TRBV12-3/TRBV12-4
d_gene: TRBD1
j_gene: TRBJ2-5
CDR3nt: TGTGCCAGCAGTCGGTGGACAGGGAATCCTCAAGAGACCCAGTACTTC
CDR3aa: CASSRWTGNPQETQYF

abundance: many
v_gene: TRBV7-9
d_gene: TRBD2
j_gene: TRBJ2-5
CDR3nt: TGTGCCAGCAGCTATAGGGGACTAGCGGCCGAGACCCAGTACTTC
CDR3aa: CASSYRGLAAETQYF

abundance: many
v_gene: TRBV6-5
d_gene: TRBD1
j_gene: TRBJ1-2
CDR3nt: TGTGCCACCCAGGGGGGGGATGGCTACACCTTC
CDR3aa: CATQGGDGYTF

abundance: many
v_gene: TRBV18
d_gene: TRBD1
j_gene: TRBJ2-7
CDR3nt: TGTGCCAGCTCCCCCAACACAGGGGGATCCGAGCAGTACTTC
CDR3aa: CASSPNTGGSEQYF

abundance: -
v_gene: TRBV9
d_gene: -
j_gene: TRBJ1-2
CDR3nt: TGTGCCAGCAGCCCAGATCCCGGGTCCGGTGGCTACACCTTC
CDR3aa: CASSPDPGSGGYTF

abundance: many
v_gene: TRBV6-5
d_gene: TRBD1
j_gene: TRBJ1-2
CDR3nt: TGTGCCAGCAGTTGGGACAGGGTCGGGGGCTACACCTTC
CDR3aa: CASSWDRVGGYTF

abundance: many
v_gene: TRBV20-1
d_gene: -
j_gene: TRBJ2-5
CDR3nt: TGCAGTGGAGTGGGGCAGTCGGAGACCCAGTACTTC
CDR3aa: CSGVGQSETQYF

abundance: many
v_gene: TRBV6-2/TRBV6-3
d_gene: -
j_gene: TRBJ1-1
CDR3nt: TGTGCCAGCATTCCCGAAGGGGTGAACACTGAAGCTTTCTTT
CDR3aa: CASIPEGVNTEAFF

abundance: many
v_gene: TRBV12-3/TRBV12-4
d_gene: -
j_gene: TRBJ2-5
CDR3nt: TGTGCCAGCAGTTTAGACGTCAAAGAGACCCAGTACTTC
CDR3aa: CASSLDVKETQYF

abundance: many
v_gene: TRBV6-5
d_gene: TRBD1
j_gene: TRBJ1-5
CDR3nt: TGTGCCAGCAGCTCAGGGGGCCGTCAGCCCCAGCATTTT
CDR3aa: CASSSGGRQPQHF

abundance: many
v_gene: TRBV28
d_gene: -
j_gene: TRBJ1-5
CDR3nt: TGTGCCAGCAGTTTTGTTCTTAGCAATCAGCCCCAGCATTTT
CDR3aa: CASSFVLSNQPQHF

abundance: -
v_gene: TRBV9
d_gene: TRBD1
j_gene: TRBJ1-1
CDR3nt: TGTGCCAGCAGCGAACAGGGGCCGAGCACTGAAGCTTTCTTT
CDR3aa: CASSEQGPSTEAFF

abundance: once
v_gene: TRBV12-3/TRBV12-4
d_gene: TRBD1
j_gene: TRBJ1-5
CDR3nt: TGTGCCAGCACCAGGACAGGGGGCGATCAGCCCCAGCATTTT
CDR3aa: CASTRTGGDQPQHF

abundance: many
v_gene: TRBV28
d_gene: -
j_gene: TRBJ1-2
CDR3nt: TGTGCCAGCAGTTTAAGCCCGCAGGGGCCGGGTGGCTACACCTTC
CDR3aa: CASSLSPQGPGGYTF

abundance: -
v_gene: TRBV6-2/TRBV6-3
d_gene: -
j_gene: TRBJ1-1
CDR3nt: TGTGCCAGCAGTTCCCCTCTCTACTTGCAATACACTGAAGCTTTCTTT
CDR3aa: CASSSPLYLQYTEAFF

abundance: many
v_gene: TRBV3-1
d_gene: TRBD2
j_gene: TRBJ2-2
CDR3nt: TGTGCCAGCAGCACCGGGACTAGCGGCGGGGAGCTGTTTTTT
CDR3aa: CASSTGTSGGELFF

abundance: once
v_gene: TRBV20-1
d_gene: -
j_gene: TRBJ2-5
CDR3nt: TGCAGTGCAACGGAGGGGGGGACCGAAGAGACCCAGTACTTC
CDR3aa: CSATEGGTEETQYF

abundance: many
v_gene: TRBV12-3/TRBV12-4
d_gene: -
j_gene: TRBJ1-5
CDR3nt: TGTGCCAGCAGTTTAAGGGCAGGCAATCAGCCCCAGCATTTT
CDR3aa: CASSLRAGNQPQHF

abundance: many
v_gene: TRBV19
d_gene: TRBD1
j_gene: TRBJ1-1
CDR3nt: TGTGCCAGTAGTAGCCCCCCCGGCAGGGGGGTAATGAACACTGAAGCTTTCTTT
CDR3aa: CASSSPPGRGVMNTEAFF

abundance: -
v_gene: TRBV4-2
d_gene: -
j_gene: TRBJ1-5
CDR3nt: TGTGCCAGCAGCCCGCTAAGGGGGTGGGGGCGACTCACTAATAGCAATCAGCCCCAGCATTTT
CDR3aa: CASSPLRGWGRLTNSNQPQHF